Presented here are 8 T cell receptor beta chains from one specimen sequenced in a study of blood T cell repertoires in COVID-19. Libraries were prepared by immunoSEQ multiplex PCR; TCRdb keeps only in-frame clonotypes and omits some of them. The data hold about 230,000 clones, with around 84% observed a single time. The material sequenced was peripheral blood. These receptors were taken from a man between 45 and 60 years old with COVID-19, enrolled during active disease.

The V call is TRBV19, the J call TRBJ2-2; 11 nucleotides line up with TRBD1. The junction had 10 bases not matched to a gene; V was cut back by 4 bases and J by 3 bases. This CDR3 is 18 amino acids long. Germline loops: CDR1 LNHDA, CDR2 SQIVND (reference sequence). The CDR3 spells CASSTRTGGVGYTGELFF. CDR3 bases: TGTGCCAGTAGTACCCGGACAGGGGGCGTCGGGTACACCGGGGAGCTGTTTTTT.

The chain combines TRBV7-8 with TRBJ2-2; D is ambiguous. The germline V gene encodes CDR1 SGHVS and CDR2 FQNEAQ. The CDR3 covers 17 residues. Trimming cost V 8 bases and J 7 bases, with 26 bases left between them. In DNA, the CDR3 is TGTGCCAGCGGATACCAGCAGGTTGCTTTTCCAGGCGGGGAGCTGTTTTTT. Translated: CASGYQQVAFPGGELFF. Supplemented by reference TRBV7-8 and TRBJ2-2, the full variable domain reads GAGVSQSPRYKVAKRGQDVALRCDPISGHVSLFWYQQALGQGPEFLTYFQNEAQLDKSGLPSDRFFAERPEGSVSTLKIQRTQQEDSAVYLCASGYQQVAFPGGELFFGEGSRLTVL.

V is TRBV6-1 and J is TRBJ1-2; 11 bases agree with TRBD1. CDR1 and CDR2 from the germline V gene are MNHNS and SASEGT. The CDR3 is 18 residues long. The ends lost 1 base at V and 7 bases at J; junction bases unmatched: 14. This chain's CDR3 is CASSEGPRTGGSLFGYTF. DNA of the CDR3: TGTGCCAGCAGTGAAGGGCCCCGGACAGGGGGCTCCCTTTTTGGCTACACCTTC.

This sequence joins TRBV30 and TRBJ2-3; 13 nucleotides match TRBD2. The CDR3 loop spans 16 amino acids. The V gene's germline CDR1 is GTSNPN and CDR2 SVGIG (reference sequence). V trimming: 1 base; J trimming: 3 bases; junction bases outside the gene matches: 4. The CDR3 protein is CAWSEGLAGMTDTQYF. The CDR3 DNA reads TGTGCCTGGAGTGAGGGACTAGCGGGGATGACAGATACGCAGTATTTT.

This clone was counted a few times. The chain employs TRBV5-1 and TRBJ2-3; 7 bases agree with TRBD2. The CDR3 contains 12 residues. CDR1 and CDR2 (germline): SGHRS, YFSETQ. The CDR3 protein is CASQRGSDTQYF. Here the CDR3 DNA reads TGCGCTAGCCAGCGGGGTTCAGATACGCAGTATTTT.

The sample holds a few counts of this clone. The V gene is TRBV19, the J gene TRBJ1-1, with a weak D call TRBD1 (6 bases). Germline V gives CDR1 LNHDA, CDR2 SQIVND (reference sequence). This CDR3 is built from 14 residues. Trimming stripped 8 bases from V and 1 base from J, with 14 bases between. CDR3 sequence reads: CASQRGARNTEAFF. The CDR3 bases are TGTGCCAGTCAACGGGGGGCGAGGAACACTGAAGCTTTCTTT.

This chain connects TRBV10-1 to TRBJ2-1, with 11 bases fitting TRBD2. The V gene's germline CDR1 is WNHNN and CDR2 SYGVQD (reference sequence). The CDR3 covers 16 residues. After removal of 9 bases from V and 7 bases from J, the junction contained 14 bases not matched to a gene. CDR3 loop: CARVKGRASGRNEQFF. CDR3 DNA sequence: TGCGCCAGAGTGAAGGGTCGGGCTAGCGGGAGGAATGAGCAGTTCTTC.

The chain couples TRBV18 to TRBJ2-1, with unresolved D. CDR1 is KGHSH and CDR2 is LQKENI in the germline V gene. The CDR3 totals 13 residues. V dropped 3 bases and J dropped 3 bases, with 6 bases sitting between them. The DNA of the CDR3 is TGTGCCAGCTCACCCTCCTACTACAATGAGCAGTTCTTC. This gives the protein CASSPSYYNEQFF. The full variable domain, in which reference TRBV18 and TRBJ2-1 provide the parts outside the CDR3, is NAGVMQNPRHLVRRRGQEARLRCSPMKGHSHVYWYRQLPEEGLKFMVYLQKENIIDESGMPKERFSAEFPKEGPSILRIQQVVRGDSAAYFCASSPSYYNEQFFGPGTRLTVL.